Listed here are 18 T cell receptor beta chains from one sample, sequenced in a study of cytomegalovirus exposure and HLA in healthy donors. The protocol was immunoSEQ multiplex PCR, while the TCRdb copy is restricted to in-frame clones and leaves out a portion. This sample carries some 45,000 clones, roughly nine tenths of them seen once, and the ten largest clones take roughly 5.3%. The sequencing sample was made of PBMCs. The receptors stem from a man between 18 and 35 years old in good health and CMV-seronegative.

CDR3 region: CASSPYPPVSNQPQHF. The CDR3 DNA follows: TGTGCCAGCTCACCATACCCTCCAGTTAGCAATCAGCCCCAGCATTTT. The chain is built from TRBV18 and TRBJ1-5, with D unresolved. The V gene lost 2 bases and the J gene lost 0 bases, with 11 bases spanning the gap. Germline CDR1 and CDR2: KGHSH and LQKENI. This CDR3 spans 16 amino acids.

The rearrangement uses TRBV18 and TRBJ1-1; D not certain. From germline, CDR1 is KGHSH and CDR2 LQKENI. Trimming pared 0 bases from V and 0 bases from J, leaving 5 bases between. The CDR3 spans 14 residues. Here the CDR3 DNA reads TGTGCCAGCTCACCACCTTCGGTGAACACTGAAGCTTTCTTT. Its translation: CASSPPSVNTEAFF.

The chain combines TRBV11-2 with TRBJ1-1; D is unclear. The CDR3 contains 14 residues. V was trimmed by 1 base and J by 5 bases, leaving 11 bases between them. Germline-derived CDR1 and CDR2 are SGHAT and FQNNGV. The CDR3, as DNA: TGTGCCAGCAGCTTAGTTCCGACGGGAACTGAAGCTTTCTTT. As protein: CASSLVPTGTEAFF.

The gene calls are TRBV11-3 and TRBJ2-1, with 9 bases fitting TRBD2. V trimming: 4 bases; J trimming: 1 base; junction bases outside the gene matches: 8. The CDR3 runs 17 residues. CDR1 and CDR2 from the germline V gene are SGHNT and YENEEA. The DNA for the CDR3 is TGTGCCAGCAGCTCCGGGGTAGCGGGGGAATCCTACAATGAGCAGTTCTTC. Translation: CASSSGVAGESYNEQFF.

The V gene is TRBV18, the J gene TRBJ1-5; D not resolved. CDR1 is KGHSH, CDR2 LQKENI, per germline. V lost 2 bases to trimming and J lost 2 bases, with 7 bases between them. This CDR3 has 14 residues. For the CDR3, the DNA is TGTGCCAGCTCACCAAAGGAGGGCAATCAGCCCCAGCATTTT. The encoded protein is CASSPKEGNQPQHF.

This clone showed up just once. The genes are TRBV4-3 and TRBJ2-3, with a weak D call TRBD1 (5 bases). Germline V gene data show CDR1 as LGHNA and CDR2 as YSLEER. V was clipped by 0 bases and J by 1 base, with 5 bases between them. This CDR3 has 14 amino acids. The chain's CDR3 is CASSQEGGTDTQYF. DNA of the CDR3: TGCGCCAGCAGCCAAGAAGGGGGCACAGATACGCAGTATTTT.

The chain combines TRBV5-6 with TRBJ2-5, with D possibly matching TRBD1 (6 bases). With 3 bases removed from V and 1 base from J, the gap between germline ends came to 13 bases. The germline CDR1 and CDR2 sequences are SGHDT and YYEEEE. The length of the CDR3 is 15 residues. CDR3 region: CASSWGQRPQETQYF. CDR3 DNA sequence: TGTGCCAGCAGCTGGGGACAAAGGCCCCAAGAGACCCAGTACTTC. Supplemented by reference TRBV5-6 and TRBJ2-5, the full variable domain reads DAGVTQSPTHLIKTRGQQVTLRCSPKSGHDTVSWYQQALGQGPQFIFQYYEEEERQRGNFPDRFSGHQFPNYSSELNVNALLLGDSALYLCASSWGQRPQETQYFGPGTRLLVL.

J is TRBJ2-7 and V is TRBV2; D is undetermined. Germline V CDR1 and CDR2: SNHLY, FYNNEI. There are 12 residues in the CDR3. V was cut by 3 bases and J by 3 bases, with 6 bases left in between. The CDR3 sequence is CASSELSYEQYF. The CDR3 DNA follows: TGTGCCAGCAGTGAGTTGAGCTACGAGCAGTACTTC.

The genes are TRBV29-1 and TRBJ2-7, with a weak D call TRBD1 (6 bases). The ends were cut back, 4 bases at V and 3 bases at J, with 16 bases in the middle. The CDR3 has 14 residues. Germline V lookup: CDR1 SQVTM, CDR2 ANQGSEA. The CDR3 region is CSVVILTGYYEQYF. CDR3 coding DNA: TGCAGCGTTGTTATCCTGACAGGATACTACGAGCAGTACTTC.

J is TRBJ1-4 and V is TRBV2, with D possibly matching TRBD1 (5 bases). Trimming removed 4 bases at V and 5 bases at J, with 14 bases between. From germline, CDR1 is SNHLY and CDR2 FYNNEI. CDR3 length equals 15 residues. CDR3 DNA sequence: TGTGCCAGCAGTGTGGGGCAACAGGCGAATGAAAAACTGTTTTTT. This codes for CASSVGQQANEKLFF.

The chain employs TRBV5-1 and TRBJ1-3; the D is unclear. Trimming pared 4 bases from V and 4 bases from J, leaving 6 bases between. This CDR3 contains 12 residues. The germline V gene has CDR1 SGHRS and CDR2 YFSETQ. CDR3: CASSLEGNTIYF. The CDR3 DNA sequence: TGCGCCAGCAGCCTCGAGGGAAACACCATATATTTT.

This clone was seen a single time. CDR3 loop: CASSHQGYNSPLHF. Here the CDR3 DNA reads TGTGCCAGCAGCCATCAGGGCTATAATTCACCCCTCCACTTT. The V and J genes are TRBV14 and TRBJ1-6; the D gene is possibly TRBD1 (5 bases). The V and J ends lost 3 bases and 3 bases respectively, with 6 bases between them. CDR3 length equals 14 residues. The germline gives CDR1 SGHDN, CDR2 FVKESK.

The genes are TRBV2 and TRBJ1-2; TRBD1 matches 10 bases. This CDR3 has 14 residues. V lost 6 bases, J lost 9 bases, and 10 bases stayed unmatched. CDR1 is SNHLY and CDR2 is FYNNEI in the germline V gene. In nucleotides, the CDR3 is TGTGCCAGCAGCCCCCTGACAGGGGGCGAACGCTACACCTTC. Protein sequence: CASSPLTGGERYTF.

This chain connects TRBV6-5 to TRBJ1-5, with a possible D match to TRBD1 (5 bases). There are 13 residues in the CDR3. V lost 6 bases and J 7 bases, leaving 13 bases between the germline ends. Germline values: CDR1 MNHEY, CDR2 SVGAGI. The CDR3 DNA reads TGTGCCAGCAGGAAGGGGTATGAGCAGCCCCAGCATTTT. The encoded protein is CASRKGYEQPQHF.

V usage is TRBV5-1 and J usage is TRBJ2-7; TRBD2 is a possible D gene (6 bases). The V gene lost 4 bases and the J gene lost 5 bases, with 16 bases spanning the gap. CDR1 SGHRS and CDR2 YFSETQ come from the germline V gene. This CDR3 comprises 14 residues. In DNA, the CDR3 is TGCGCCAGCAGCCTCAGCCCGGGCGGGGACGAGCAGTACTTC. This sequence encodes CASSLSPGGDEQYF. The full variable domain, its missing parts supplied by reference TRBV5-1 and TRBJ2-7, is KAGVTQTPRYLIKTRGQQVTLSCSPISGHRSVSWYQQTPGQGLQFLFEYFSETQRNKGNFPGRFSGRQFSNSRSEMNVSTLELGDSALYLCASSLSPGGDEQYFGPGTRLTVT.

This chain connects TRBV28 to TRBJ1-1, with 8 nucleotides matching TRBD1. Per germline, CDR1 MDHEN and CDR2 SYDVKM. V was pared by 5 bases and J by 3 bases, with 8 bases of the junction left unmatched. There are 15 residues in the CDR3. CDR3 in amino acids: CASSPLGQAYTEAFF. As DNA, the CDR3 is TGTGCCAGCAGTCCGCTGGGACAGGCTTACACTGAAGCTTTCTTT.

This clone was recorded only once. The chain uses TRBV6-5 and TRBJ1-1, with 12 positions matching TRBD1. The V and J ends lost 7 bases and 11 bases, in that order; junction bases with no gene match: 8. This CDR3 is 13 amino acids long. CDR1 is MNHEY and CDR2 is SVGAGI in the germline V gene. CDR3 nucleotide sequence: TGTGCCAGCAACACCGGGACAGGGGGCTGGGCTTTCTTT. Amino acid sequence: CASNTGTGGWAFF.

The V and J genes are TRBV7-9 and TRBJ2-3, with TRBD2 matching over 12 bases. The CDR3 extends over 17 amino acids. V dropped 4 bases and J dropped 4; count of bases not matched to a gene: 9. The germline gives CDR1 SEHNR, CDR2 FQNEAQ (reference sequence). In DNA, the CDR3 is TGTGCCAGCAGCTCAAAGACTAGCGGGAGTGAGGCAGATACGCAGTATTTT. Translating gives CASSSKTSGSEADTQYF.